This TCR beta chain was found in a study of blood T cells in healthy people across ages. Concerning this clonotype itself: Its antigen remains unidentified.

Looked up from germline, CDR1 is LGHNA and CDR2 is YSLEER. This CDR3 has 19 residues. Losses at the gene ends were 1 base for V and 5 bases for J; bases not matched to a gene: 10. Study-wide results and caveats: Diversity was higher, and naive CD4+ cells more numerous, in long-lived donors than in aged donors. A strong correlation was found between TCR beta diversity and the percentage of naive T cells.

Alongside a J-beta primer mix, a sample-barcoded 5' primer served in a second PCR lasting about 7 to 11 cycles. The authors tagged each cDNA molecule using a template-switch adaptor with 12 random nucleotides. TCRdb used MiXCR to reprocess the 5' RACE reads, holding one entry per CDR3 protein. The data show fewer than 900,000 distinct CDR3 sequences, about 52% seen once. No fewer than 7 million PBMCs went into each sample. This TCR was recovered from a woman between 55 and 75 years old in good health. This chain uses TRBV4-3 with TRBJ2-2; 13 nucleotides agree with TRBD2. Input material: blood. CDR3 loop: CASSQALGTSGTVTGELFF. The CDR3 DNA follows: TGCGCCAGCAGCCAAGCCCTCGGGACTAGCGGGACAGTTACCGGGGAGCTGTTTTTT.